Reported below is one T cell receptor (beta chain). Its cognate antigen is unknown. The record originates from a study of T cell responses to AZD1222 COVID-19 vaccine. Findings and limits, study-wide: None of the repertoires were sampled until the peak T cell response had passed. Females made up more of the donors, who were largely white British, and clonal diversity may have come out too low.

Sequenced by immunoSEQ multiplex PCR; TCRdb stores in-frame clones only, minus some. The table lists 130,000 or so clones, about 90% of them singletons. The germline V gene encodes CDR1 SGHRS and CDR2 YFSETQ. The length of the CDR3 is 15 residues. Germline trimming cut 1 base from V and 5 bases from J; bases unmatched to any gene: 6. The chain recombines TRBV5-1 with TRBJ1-1, with TRBD1 matching over 9 bases. This TCR was recovered from an adult in good health. The source was peripheral blood, collected on day 0 of AZD1222 vaccination. CDR3 residues: CASSLTGGSRTEAFF. DNA for the CDR3: TGCGCCAGCAGCTTGACAGGGGGCAGCAGGACTGAAGCTTTCTTT.